The rows below give T cell receptor beta chains drawn from one sample of a study of blood T cell repertoires in COVID-19. Assay: immunoSEQ multiplex PCR; the TCRdb copy retains only in-frame clones and omits some. The table includes 72,000 or so clones, under 90% detected once. Input material: peripheral blood. The receptors come from a man between 65 and 85 years old who had recovered from COVID-19. The CDR3 runs from the conserved cysteine through the conserved F or W. The D gene is left open where the match is weak. Some rows mark clone size as missing; the rest say once, few, many or name a class of expanded clone.

>.|TRBV5-1|.|TRBJ2-6|14
CASRPGSGANVLTF
TGCGCCAGCAGGCCAGGCTCTGGGGCCAACGTCCTGACTTTC
>.|TRBV19|.|TRBJ2-3|13
CASSNPDTDTQYF
TGTGCCAGTAGTAATCCAGACACAGATACGCAGTATTTT
>TRBD2|TRBV5-4|.|TRBJ2-2|14
CASSLRLAAGELFF
TGTGCCAGCAGCTTGAGACTAGCCGCCGGGGAGCTGTTTTTT
>TRBD1|TRBV7-9|.|TRBJ1-4|12
CASSLDRGKLFF
TGTGCCAGCAGCCTGGACAGGGGAAAACTGTTTTTT
>.|TRBV12-3/TRBV12-4|.|TRBJ2-1|12
CASSQTGSEQFF
TGTGCCAGCAGTCAAACCGGGAGTGAGCAGTTCTTC
>TRBD2|TRBV5-6|few|TRBJ2-2|16
CASSLYSGRYTGELFF
TGTGCCAGCAGCTTGTACAGCGGGAGGTATACCGGGGAGCTGTTTTTT
>.|TRBV12-1|.|TRBJ2-3|20
CASSFGHGWGRDRTTDTQYF
TGTGCCAGCAGCTTTGGTCATGGTTGGGGGAGGGACCGAACCACAGATACGCAGTATTTT
>.|TRBV6-5|.|TRBJ2-2|16
CASSYLRGLYTGELFF
TGTGCCAGCAGTTACCTCCGGGGGTTGTACACCGGGGAGCTGTTTTTT
>TRBD2|TRBV7-8|.|TRBJ2-3|14
CASSLNSGIYTQYF
TGTGCCAGCAGCTTAAATAGCGGGATTTATACGCAGTATTTT
>.|TRBV9|.|TRBJ1-4|15
CASSAQGATNEKLFF
TGTGCCAGCAGCGCGCAGGGTGCAACTAATGAAAAACTGTTTTTT
>.|TRBV5-1|.|TRBJ1-4|15
CASSLGGQTNEKLFF
TGCGCCAGCAGCTTGGGGGGACAAACTAATGAAAAACTGTTTTTT
>.|TRBV19|.|TRBJ1-5|16
CASSIDLVGPGQPQHF
TGTGCCAGTAGTATAGATCTCGTGGGTCCGGGTCAGCCCCAGCATTTT
>TRBD2|TRBV12-3/TRBV12-4|few|TRBJ2-1|12
CAIRLAGDEQFF
TGTGCCATCCGACTAGCGGGGGATGAGCAGTTCTTC
>.|TRBV12-3/TRBV12-4|.|TRBJ1-2|13
CASRVGAGYGYTF
TGTGCCAGCAGAGTAGGAGCGGGCTATGGCTACACCTTC
>.|TRBV28|.|TRBJ2-5|12
CANRINQETQYF
TGTGCCAACAGAATTAACCAAGAGACCCAGTACTTC
>.|TRBV28|.|TRBJ2-1|15
CASSTSGPPGGEQFF
TGTGCCAGCAGTACCAGCGGTCCCCCCGGCGGTGAGCAGTTCTTC
>.|TRBV4-1|.|TRBJ2-3|11
CASSQRYTQYF
TGCGCCAGCAGCCAGCGGTATACGCAGTATTTT
>.|TRBV3-1/TRBV3-2|.|TRBJ2-5|16
CASSQDQRQYEETQYF
TGTGCCAGCAGCCAAGATCAACGACAGTACGAAGAGACCCAGTACTTC
>.|TRBV4-1|.|TRBJ1-2|11
CASSQGVSYTF
TGCGCCAGCAGCCAAGGAGTCTCCTACACCTTC
>.|TRBV7-7|.|TRBJ2-1|14
CASSPNYRGGEQFF
TGTGCCAGCAGCCCAAACTACAGGGGGGGTGAGCAGTTCTTC
>.|TRBV18|once|TRBJ1-6|14
CASSPGIHNSPLHF
TGTGCCAGCTCACCGGGCATTCATAATTCACCCCTCCACTTT
>TRBD1|TRBV19|.|TRBJ1-1|13
CASSLEGATEAFF
TGTGCCAGTAGTCTGGAGGGGGCGACTGAAGCTTTCTTT
>TRBD1|TRBV12-3/TRBV12-4|.|TRBJ2-7|13
CASSLETGYEQYF
TGTGCCAGCAGTTTAGAGACAGGGTACGAGCAGTACTTC
>.|TRBV21-1|once|TRBJ2-7|17
CASSKASYNREDYEQYF
TGTGCCAGCAGCAAAGCCTCATATAACAGGGAAGACTACGAGCAGTACTTC
>TRBD1|TRBV19|.|TRBJ2-7|12
CASGQGSYEQYF
TGTGCCTCAGGACAGGGCTCCTACGAGCAGTACTTC
>.|TRBV19|.|TRBJ1-1|14
CASSIRGGLLVAFF
TGTGCCAGTAGTATACGTGGGGGACTCCTCGTTGCTTTCTTT
>.|TRBV7-9|.|TRBJ1-4|15
CASSPRLATNEKLFF
TGTGCCAGCAGCCCACGACTCGCAACTAATGAAAAACTGTTTTTT
>.|TRBV29-1|.|TRBJ2-3|12
CTFSGTGDTQYF
TGCACCTTTAGCGGGACAGGGGATACGCAGTATTTT
>.|TRBV9|medium-sized|TRBJ1-6|15
CASSVDEGMDSPLHF
TGTGCCAGCAGCGTAGATGAGGGTATGGATTCACCCCTCCACTTT
>.|TRBV29-1|.|TRBJ2-5|13
CSLEIDPGETQYF
TGCAGCCTGGAGATAGACCCCGGGGAGACCCAGTACTTC
>TRBD1|TRBV30|.|TRBJ2-1|16
CAWRGVGTGMDNEQFF
TGTGCCTGGAGAGGAGTGGGGACAGGGATGGACAATGAGCAGTTCTTC
>TRBD1|TRBV30|many|TRBJ1-2|12
CARMRQGRGYTF
TGTGCCCGAATGCGACAGGGTCGCGGCTACACCTTC
>TRBD1|TRBV18|.|TRBJ2-1|16
CASSLQGPLSYNEQFF
TGTGCCAGCTCACTACAGGGGCCGCTATCCTACAATGAGCAGTTCTTC
>.|TRBV7-2|.|TRBJ2-1|12
CASSLQDNEQFF
TGTGCCAGCAGCTTACAGGACAATGAGCAGTTCTTC
>.|TRBV7-2|.|TRBJ2-7|15
CASSLGQDPFYEQYF
TGTGCCAGCAGCTTAGGACAGGACCCCTTCTACGAGCAGTACTTC
>TRBD1|TRBV5-1|.|TRBJ2-7|14
CASSLEDRGNEQYF
TGCGCCAGCAGCTTGGAAGACAGGGGCAACGAGCAGTACTTC
>TRBD1|TRBV5-6|.|TRBJ1-4|15
CASSADRDVREKLFF
TGTGCCAGCAGTGCTGACAGGGATGTCAGGGAAAAACTGTTTTTT
>TRBD1|TRBV7-9|.|TRBJ1-1|14
CASSLEETGSEAFF
TGTGCCAGCAGCTTAGAGGAGACAGGGTCTGAAGCTTTCTTT
>TRBD1|TRBV7-7|.|TRBJ2-3|14
CASSTGQGASTQYF
TGTGCCAGCAGCACAGGACAGGGGGCGAGTACGCAGTATTTT
>TRBD2|TRBV11-2|.|TRBJ2-3|19
CASSTRRFSGRASADTQYF
TGTGCCAGCAGCACCCGTCGGTTTAGCGGGAGGGCCTCGGCAGATACGCAGTATTTT
>TRBD2|TRBV19|.|TRBJ2-1|15
CASSRTRNGYNEQFF
TGTGCCAGTAGCCGGACTAGAAACGGCTACAATGAGCAGTTCTTC
>TRBD2|TRBV9|.|TRBJ2-3|17
CASSVAPPGGPSDTQYF
TGTGCCAGCAGCGTAGCCCCCCCGGGAGGGCCCTCAGATACGCAGTATTTT
>TRBD2|TRBV4-1|.|TRBJ2-1|18
CASSTTSGSLSSYNEQFF
TGCGCCAGCAGCACGACTAGCGGGAGCCTCAGCTCCTACAATGAGCAGTTCTTC
>TRBD1|TRBV18|.|TRBJ2-2|15
CASSPTGGDSGELFF
TGTGCCAGCTCACCTACAGGGGGCGACTCCGGGGAGCTGTTTTTT
>TRBD1|TRBV5-1|.|TRBJ2-2|14
CASSSPGGTGELFF
TGCGCCAGCAGCTCCCCAGGGGGCACCGGGGAGCTGTTTTTT
>.|TRBV15|.|TRBJ2-1|14
CATSRDLGDNEQFF
TGTGCCACCAGCAGAGATCTGGGAGACAATGAGCAGTTCTTC
>TRBD1|TRBV4-3|.|TRBJ1-4|17
CASSQGGQGAVYEKLFF
TGCGCCAGCAGCCAAGGGGGGCAGGGGGCAGTATACGAAAAACTGTTTTTT
>.|TRBV18|.|TRBJ2-3|14
CASSPAVSTDTQYF
TGTGCCAGCTCACCGGCAGTCAGCACAGATACGCAGTATTTT
>TRBD2|TRBV6-6|.|TRBJ2-7|14
CASRNGGGTYEQYF
TGTGCCAGCAGGAACGGGGGAGGGACCTACGAGCAGTACTTC
>TRBD1|TRBV7-9|.|TRBJ2-7|14
CASSSDRASYEQYF
TGTGCCAGCAGCTCGGACAGGGCCTCCTACGAGCAGTACTTC
>TRBD2|TRBV29-1|.|TRBJ2-7|16
CSVEARPGLGSFEQYF
TGCAGCGTTGAAGCGCGTCCGGGACTAGGCTCATTCGAGCAGTACTTC
>.|TRBV6-5|.|TRBJ1-4|14
CASSEGQLNEKLFF
TGTGCCAGCAGCGAGGGACAACTTAATGAAAAACTGTTTTTT
>TRBD1|TRBV6-5|.|TRBJ1-1|13
CASSLQGGTEAFF
TGTGCCAGCAGTTTACAGGGGGGCACTGAAGCTTTCTTT
>.|TRBV6-1|.|TRBJ2-2|14
CASSEAWGPGELFF
TGTGCCAGCAGTGAAGCCTGGGGCCCCGGGGAGCTGTTTTTT
>TRBD1|TRBV6-1|.|TRBJ1-5|15
CASSDGQGYNQPQHF
TGTGCCAGCAGTGATGGACAGGGCTACAATCAGCCCCAGCATTTT
>.|TRBV4-3|.|TRBJ1-5|15
CASSQGRGSNQPQHF
TGCGCCAGCAGCCAAGGTCGGGGTAGCAATCAGCCCCAGCATTTT
>.|TRBV5-1|.|TRBJ2-1|15
CASSHGTPPPAEQFF
TGCGCCAGCAGCCACGGGACTCCTCCCCCCGCTGAGCAGTTCTTC